What follows are 19 T cell receptor beta chains derived from one specimen sequenced in a study of CD8 T cells in ankylosing spondylitis. Notes on the study in general: Several highly homologous variants made up a TCR beta motif that seemed to typify ankylosing spondylitis blood.

No antigens are known for them. TCRdb reanalysed the 5' RACE reads using MiXCR and keeps one entry per CDR3 protein. The sample records 450,000 or so distinct CDR3 sequences, around 26% being singletons. Sequencing used blood, either unsorted or a sorted T cell fraction (not recorded which). These receptors were collected from a male donor with ankylosing spondylitis.

The sample holds many counts of this clonotype. V is TRBV4-2 and J is TRBJ2-1; D gene uncertain. Trimming cost V 5 bases and J 0 bases, with 14 bases left between them. The CDR3 length is 16 residues. CDR1 is LGHNA, CDR2 YNFKEQ, per germline. As DNA, the CDR3 is TGTGCCAGCAGCTCCGATGGCCCGAGCTCCTACAATGAGCAGTTCTTC. This translates into CASSSDGPSSYNEQFF.

The chain joins TRBV20-1 to TRBJ2-1; 9 bases are shared with TRBD2. The CDR3 runs 14 residues. The germline V gene encodes CDR1 DFQATT and CDR2 SNEGSKA (reference sequence). The J segment lost 5 bases and the V segment lost 3 bases, leaving 5 bases of the junction unmatched. This CDR3 is CSARLAGPNNEQFF. CDR3 sequence (DNA): TGCAGTGCTAGGCTAGCGGGGCCCAACAATGAGCAGTTCTTC.

The chain carries TRBV20-1 and TRBJ2-2; TRBD1 matches 8 bases. Germline V CDR1 and CDR2: DFQATT, SNEGSKA (reference sequence). Losses at the gene ends were 5 bases for V and 4 bases for J; bases not matched to a gene: 9. This CDR3 is 15 amino acids long. CDR3 in DNA: TGCAGTGCTCCGCCAAGACAGGGGCTCACCGGGGAGCTGTTTTTT. As protein: CSAPPRQGLTGELFF.

The chain uses TRBV20-1 and TRBJ2-4; D might be TRBD2 (6 bases). CDR3 length equals 15 residues. Trimming left V 2 bases short and J 8 bases short, with 19 bases between. The germline gives CDR1 DFQATT, CDR2 SNEGSKA (reference sequence). CDR3: CSARKRGVRMDIQYF. The CDR3 DNA reads as TGCAGTGCTAGAAAACGCGGGGTAAGGATGGACATTCAGTACTTC.

Here the CDR3 reads CASSFLRTADQFF. The CDR3 nucleotides are TGTGCCAGCAGCTTCCTTAGGACGGCCGATCAGTTCTTC. The chain has TRBV6-2 or TRBV6-3 and TRBJ2-1; D ambiguous. V shed 6 bases and J shed 13 bases, with 19 bases lying between them. The CDR3 is 13 amino acids. Per the germline V gene, CDR1 is MNHEY and CDR2 is SVGEGT.

This clonotype has a handful of counts. This sequence joins TRBV5-5 and TRBJ2-1; D is unresolved. Per the germline V gene, CDR1 is SGHKS and CDR2 is YYEKEE (reference sequence). The CDR3 is made up of 14 amino acids. With 2 bases removed from V and 3 bases from J, the gap between germline ends came to 9 bases. The CDR3 here is CASSFSGSYNEQFF. The CDR3 DNA follows: TGTGCCAGCAGCTTCTCGGGCAGCTACAATGAGCAGTTCTTC. Supplemented by reference TRBV5-5 and TRBJ2-1, the full variable domain reads DAGVTQSPTHLIKTRGQQVTLRCSPISGHKSVSWYQQVLGQGPQFIFQYYEKEERGRGNFPDRFSARQFPNYSSELNVNALLLGDSALYLCASSFSGSYNEQFFGPGTRLTVL.

This clonotype came up many times. The J gene is TRBJ1-4, the V gene TRBV5-1; TRBD1 matches at 7 bases. CDR1 and CDR2 (germline): SGHRS, YFSETQ. The V segment lost 4 bases and the J segment 2 bases; nucleotides outside the gene matches: 5. The CDR3 covers 15 residues. CDR3 protein: CASSLVTGTNEKLFF. As DNA, the CDR3 is TGCGCCAGCAGCCTGGTGACAGGGACTAATGAAAAACTGTTTTTT.

This clonotype was seen a handful of times. The DNA for the CDR3 is TGTGCCAGCAGCCTTAGCGGAGAGGGTGAGCAGTTCTTC. Protein: CASSLSGEGEQFF. V usage is TRBV7-2 and J usage is TRBJ2-1, with a tentative D call TRBD2 (6 bases). CDR3 length equals 13 residues. With 5 bases removed from V and 9 bases from J, the gap between germline ends came to 14 bases. Germline CDR1 SGHTA, CDR2 FQGNSA.

Comments on this clonotype: A much larger clone differs by one base, so this may be a read error. The rearrangement joins TRBV5-1 to TRBJ2-1, with 9 bases matching TRBD1. Germline CDR1 SGHRS, CDR2 YFSETQ. This CDR3 has 13 residues. The J segment lost 12 bases and the V segment lost 3 bases, leaving 7 bases of the junction unmatched. CDR3 region: CASSSHRGRGQFF. DNA for the CDR3: TGCGCCAGCAGCTCCCACAGGGGGCGAGGGCAGTTCTTC.

The chain joins TRBV6-2 or TRBV6-3 to TRBJ2-1; 11 bases agree with TRBD2. Per germline, CDR1 MNHEY and CDR2 SVGEGT. The CDR3 totals 17 residues. V was clipped by 5 bases and J by 7 bases; unmatched bases: 13. The CDR3 loop is CASSPFLLAGVGNEQFF. DNA of the CDR3: TGTGCCAGCAGTCCCTTCTTACTAGCGGGAGTAGGAAATGAGCAGTTCTTC.

Only a few counts were recorded for this clonotype. This rearrangement joins TRBV20-1 to TRBJ1-1; the D is unclear. This CDR3 has 15 residues. The V end was cut by 0 bases, the J end by 6 bases, with 17 bases between. Per germline, CDR1 DFQATT and CDR2 SNEGSKA (reference sequence). This CDR3 reads CSARDPASPGAEAFF. The CDR3 DNA reads as TGCAGTGCTAGAGATCCCGCCAGTCCGGGAGCTGAAGCTTTCTTT.

This clonotype was recorded once. The V gene is TRBV10-3, the J gene TRBJ2-5; D is perhaps TRBD1 (7 bases). In germline, CDR1 is ENHRY, CDR2 SYGVKD. The CDR3 is 14 amino acids. The V and J ends lost 5 bases and 4 bases respectively, with 14 bases between them. In DNA, the CDR3 is TGTGCCATCAGTAGGAGACAGGGAGGAGAGACCCAGTACTTC. It specifies CAISRRQGGETQYF.

There are a few counts of this clonotype. V is TRBV29-1 and J is TRBJ2-4; 7 bases align to TRBD1. Germline CDR1 is SQVTM and CDR2 is ANQGSEA. The junction had 8 bases not matched to a gene; V was cut back by 4 bases and J by 8 bases. The CDR3 is made up of 13 amino acids. The CDR3 loop is CSVGQGVRDIQYF. The CDR3 DNA reads as TGCAGCGTTGGGCAGGGGGTCCGGGACATTCAGTACTTC.

This clonotype occurred a few times. The rearrangement links TRBV20-1 to TRBJ2-3, with D unclear. The CDR3 sequence is 14 residues long. Germline lookup yields CDR1 DFQATT and CDR2 SNEGSKA (reference sequence). Trimming removed 6 bases at V and 6 bases at J, with 19 bases between. The CDR3: CSAPGGITVDTQYF. The CDR3 coding sequence is TGCAGTGCCCCTGGTGGAATCACAGTGGATACGCAGTATTTT.

The rearrangement joins TRBV20-1 to TRBJ1-4, with D maybe TRBD1 (6 bases). Looked up from germline, CDR1 is DFQATT and CDR2 is SNEGSKA (reference sequence). CDR3 size: 12 residues. V dropped 3 bases and J dropped 8 bases, with 10 bases sitting between them. CDR3 coding DNA: TGCAGTGCTAGTCTTAGGGGGGAAAAACTGTTTTTT. Protein: CSASLRGEKLFF.

This chain links TRBV3-1 with TRBJ2-5, with D possibly being TRBD1 (5 bases). Trimming removed 3 bases at V and 0 bases at J, with 14 bases between. The germline V gene encodes CDR1 LGHDT and CDR2 YNNKEL (reference sequence). This CDR3 is built from 16 residues. CDR3 in DNA: TGTGCCAGCAGCCAGAAGGCAGGGTCGTACCAAGAGACCCAGTACTTC. Amino acids: CASSQKAGSYQETQYF.

The genes are TRBV20-1 and TRBJ2-5; TRBD1 agrees at 8 bases. Per the germline V gene, CDR1 is DFQATT and CDR2 is SNEGSKA (reference sequence). With 3 bases clipped from V and 4 bases from J, the junction kept 13 bases outside the gene matches. This CDR3 contains 16 residues. CDR3 bases: TGCAGTGCTAGCCCCCCCGGGACAGGTTTTGGAGAGACCCAGTACTTC. This translates into CSASPPGTGFGETQYF.

This clonotype was seen more than once but under ten times. The V and J genes are TRBV11-2 and TRBJ2-7, with a possible D match to TRBD2 (6 bases). CDR1 and CDR2 (germline): SGHAT, FQNNGV. The CDR3 is made up of 12 amino acids. V was trimmed by 5 bases and J by 4 bases, leaving 9 bases between them. The CDR3 region is CASSVGGYEQYV. For the CDR3, the DNA is TGTGCCAGCAGCGTGGGAGGTTACGAGCAGTACGTC.

The genes are TRBV11-2 and TRBJ2-3; D unresolved. This CDR3 region has 14 residues. The V end was cut by 5 bases, the J end by 1 base, with 10 bases between. Per the germline V gene, CDR1 is SGHAT and CDR2 is FQNNGV. The CDR3 nucleotides read TGTGCCAGCAGCCCAACGGCCGGCACAGATACGCAGTATTTT. This gives the protein CASSPTAGTDTQYF.